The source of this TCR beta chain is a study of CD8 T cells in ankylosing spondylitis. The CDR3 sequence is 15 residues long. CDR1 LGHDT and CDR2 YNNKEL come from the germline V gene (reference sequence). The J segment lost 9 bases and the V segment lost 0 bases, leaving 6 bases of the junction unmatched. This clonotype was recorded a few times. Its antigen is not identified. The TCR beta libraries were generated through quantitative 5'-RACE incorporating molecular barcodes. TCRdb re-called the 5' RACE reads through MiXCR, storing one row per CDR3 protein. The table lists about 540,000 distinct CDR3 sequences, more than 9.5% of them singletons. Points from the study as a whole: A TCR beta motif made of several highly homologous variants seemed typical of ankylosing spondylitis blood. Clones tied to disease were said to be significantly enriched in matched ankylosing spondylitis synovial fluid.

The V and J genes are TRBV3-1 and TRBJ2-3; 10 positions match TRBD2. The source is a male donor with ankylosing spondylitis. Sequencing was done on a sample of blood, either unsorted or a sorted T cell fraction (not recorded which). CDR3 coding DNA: TGTGCCAGCAGCCAAGATAGCCTAGCGGGAGTCACGCAGTATTTT. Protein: CASSQDSLAGVTQYF.